The 10 T cell receptor beta chains in this list originate from one sample, sequenced in a study of CD8+CD57+ T cells in acquired aplastic anemia. TCR beta VDJ and CDR3 were profiled, and genomic DNA was the template. One entry per CDR3 protein results from TCRdb running MiXCR on the reads. The repertoire holds about 98,000 distinct CDR3 sequences, with around 70% as singletons. Previously, flow cytometry had revealed CD8+CD57+ cell expansion in the patients chosen for sequencing. The sample was sorted CD4+, CD8+, or CD8+CD57+ T cells (not recorded which) from PBMCs. Every receptor here comes from a human donor with aplastic anemia.

Here the CDR3 DNA reads TGTGCCAGCAGTTACAGCCGGACAGACCATGGCTACACCTTC. Amino acids: CASSYSRTDHGYTF. The V call is TRBV6-5, the J call TRBJ1-2; possible D gene TRBD1, 6 bases. This CDR3 region has 14 residues. The germline gives CDR1 MNHEY, CDR2 SVGAGI. The ends were cut back, 2 bases at V and 6 bases at J, with 13 bases in the middle.

This chain joins TRBV10-3 and TRBJ1-2, with TRBD1 matching 7 bases. This CDR3 is built from 14 residues. Germline loops: CDR1 ENHRY, CDR2 SYGVKD. Trimming took 4 bases from V and 7 from J; bases not matched to a gene: 9. CDR3 residues: CAISASGQRGGYTF. CDR3 coding DNA: TGTGCCATCAGTGCCTCGGGACAGAGGGGTGGCTACACCTTC.

The V gene is TRBV12-3 or TRBV12-4, the J gene TRBJ2-2; D possibly uses TRBD1 or TRBD2 (5 bases each). V gave up 3 bases and J gave up 3 bases, with 8 bases separating them. CDR3 length: 14 residues. The CDR3 sequence is CASSFGTHTGELFF. CDR3 sequence (DNA): TGTGCCAGCAGTTTTGGGACCCACACCGGGGAGCTGTTTTTT.

The J gene is TRBJ2-7, the V gene TRBV4-2, with TRBD2 matching over 12 bases. The V and J ends lost 4 bases and 4 bases, in that order; junction bases with no gene match: 5. Germline lookup yields CDR1 LGHNA and CDR2 YNFKEQ. This CDR3 has 15 residues. The CDR3 nucleotides are TGTGCCAGCAGCCCTAGCGGGGGGGCCGCTTACGAGCAGTACTTC. This translates into CASSPSGGAAYEQYF.

The chain couples TRBV20-1 to TRBJ2-1; 7 bases are shared with TRBD1. Germline V gives CDR1 DFQATT, CDR2 SNEGSKA (reference sequence). This CDR3 has 13 residues. Trimming cost V 4 bases and J 10 bases; bases outside gene matches: 10. CDR3 amino acids: CSAKRRQGAEQFF. DNA of the CDR3: TGCAGTGCTAAACGGAGACAGGGAGCAGAGCAGTTCTTC.

The chain links TRBV19 to TRBJ1-1; D not resolved. Trimming pared 5 bases from V and 1 base from J, leaving 14 bases between. CDR3 length: 15 residues. The germline V gene has CDR1 LNHDA and CDR2 SQIVND (reference sequence). This CDR3 reads CASSFHSTGNTEAFF. In DNA, the CDR3 is TGTGCCAGTAGTTTCCATTCCACGGGGAACACTGAAGCTTTCTTT.

The chain joins TRBV15 to TRBJ2-7, with 10 bases matching TRBD1. The CDR3 length is 15 residues. The V and J ends lost 3 bases and 3 bases, in that order; junction bases with no gene match: 5. The germline V gene has CDR1 LNHNV and CDR2 YYDKDF (reference sequence). CDR3 DNA: TGTGCCACCAGCAGCCGGGACAGGGGCAACTACGAGCAGTACTTC. It is translated as CATSSRDRGNYEQYF.

CDR3: CSARESSGRGETQYF. CDR3 nucleotides: TGCAGTGCTAGAGAGTCTAGCGGGAGAGGAGAGACCCAGTACTTC. This rearrangement joins TRBV20-1 to TRBJ2-5; 10 bases map to TRBD2. The CDR3 is made up of 15 amino acids. CDR1 and CDR2 from the germline V gene are DFQATT and SNEGSKA (reference sequence). The V segment lost 0 bases and the J segment 4 bases; nucleotides outside the gene matches: 5.

CDR3 DNA sequence: TGTGCCAGTAGTTCAGGGACAGGCGGAAACACCATATATTTT. It is translated as CASSSGTGGNTIYF. This chain uses TRBV19 with TRBJ1-3; 8 bases align to TRBD1. V lost 5 bases, J lost 4 bases, and 4 bases stayed unmatched. The V gene's germline CDR1 is LNHDA and CDR2 SQIVND (reference sequence). This CDR3 has 14 residues.

The rearrangement uses TRBV12-3 or TRBV12-4 and TRBJ2-5; D not resolved. The CDR3 loop spans 13 amino acids. V lost 2 bases and J lost 5, with 9 bases in between. In DNA form, the CDR3 reads TGTGCCAGCAGTTTATGGCTATTCGAGACCCAGTACTTC. It is translated as CASSLWLFETQYF.